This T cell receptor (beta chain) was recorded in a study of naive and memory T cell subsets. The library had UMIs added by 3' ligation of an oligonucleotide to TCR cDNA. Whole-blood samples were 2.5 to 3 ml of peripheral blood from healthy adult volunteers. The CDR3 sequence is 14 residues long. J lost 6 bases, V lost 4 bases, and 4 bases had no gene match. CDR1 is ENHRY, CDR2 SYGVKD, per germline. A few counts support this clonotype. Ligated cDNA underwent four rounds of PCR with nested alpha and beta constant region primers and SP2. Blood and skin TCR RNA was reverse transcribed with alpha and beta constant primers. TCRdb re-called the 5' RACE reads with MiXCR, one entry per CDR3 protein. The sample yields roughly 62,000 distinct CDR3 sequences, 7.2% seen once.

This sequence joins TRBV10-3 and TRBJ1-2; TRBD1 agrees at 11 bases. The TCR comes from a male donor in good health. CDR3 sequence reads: CAISGDRGRHGYTF. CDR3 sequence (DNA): TGTGCCATCAGTGGGGACAGGGGGAGACATGGCTACACCTTC.